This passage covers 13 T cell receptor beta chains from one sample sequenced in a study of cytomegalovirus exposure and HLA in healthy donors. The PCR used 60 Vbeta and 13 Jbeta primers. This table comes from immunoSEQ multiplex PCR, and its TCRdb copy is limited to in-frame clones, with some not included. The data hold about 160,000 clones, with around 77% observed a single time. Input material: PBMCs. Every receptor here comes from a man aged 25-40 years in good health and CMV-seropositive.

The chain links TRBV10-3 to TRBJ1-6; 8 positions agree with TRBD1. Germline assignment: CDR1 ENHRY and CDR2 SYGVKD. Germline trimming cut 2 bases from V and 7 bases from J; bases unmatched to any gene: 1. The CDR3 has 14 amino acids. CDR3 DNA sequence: TGTGCCATCAGTGAGACAGGGGGAAATTCACCCCTCCACTTT. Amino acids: CAISETGGNSPLHF.

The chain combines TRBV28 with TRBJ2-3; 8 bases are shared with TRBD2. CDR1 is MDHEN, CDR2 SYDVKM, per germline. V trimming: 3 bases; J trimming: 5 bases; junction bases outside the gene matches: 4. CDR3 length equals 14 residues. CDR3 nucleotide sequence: TGTGCCAGCAGTTTCGGGGGGGCTATAGATACGCAGTATTTT. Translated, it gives CASSFGGAIDTQYF.

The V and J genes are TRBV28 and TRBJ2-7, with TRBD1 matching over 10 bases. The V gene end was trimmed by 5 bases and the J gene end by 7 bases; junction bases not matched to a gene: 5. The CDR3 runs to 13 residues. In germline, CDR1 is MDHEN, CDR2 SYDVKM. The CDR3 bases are TGTGCCAGCAGTCGGGACAGGGGTCGGGAGCAGTACTTC. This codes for CASSRDRGREQYF. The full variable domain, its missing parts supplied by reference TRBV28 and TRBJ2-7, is DVKVTQSSRYLVKRTGEKVFLECVQDMDHENMFWYRQDPGLGLRLIYFSYDVKMKEKGDIPEGYSVSREKKERFSLILESASTNQTSMYLCASSRDRGREQYFGPGTRLTVT.

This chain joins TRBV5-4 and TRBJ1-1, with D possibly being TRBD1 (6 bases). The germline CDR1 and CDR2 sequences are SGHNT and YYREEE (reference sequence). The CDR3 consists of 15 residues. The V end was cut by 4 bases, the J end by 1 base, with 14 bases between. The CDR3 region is CASSHTGQSNTEAFF. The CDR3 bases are TGTGCCAGCAGCCACACGGGACAATCGAACACTGAAGCTTTCTTT.

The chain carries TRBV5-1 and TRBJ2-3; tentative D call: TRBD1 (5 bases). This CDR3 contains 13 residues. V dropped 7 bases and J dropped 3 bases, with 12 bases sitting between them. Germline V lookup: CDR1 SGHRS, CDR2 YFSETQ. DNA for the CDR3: TGCGCCAGCGGGGCGAGGAGTACAGATACGCAGTATTTT. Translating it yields CASGARSTDTQYF.

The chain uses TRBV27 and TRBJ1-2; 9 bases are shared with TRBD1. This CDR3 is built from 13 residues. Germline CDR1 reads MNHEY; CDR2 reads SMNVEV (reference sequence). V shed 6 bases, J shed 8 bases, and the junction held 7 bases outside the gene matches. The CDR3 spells CASSPGQGYGYTF. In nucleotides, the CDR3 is TGTGCCAGCAGCCCCGGACAGGGGTACGGCTACACCTTC.

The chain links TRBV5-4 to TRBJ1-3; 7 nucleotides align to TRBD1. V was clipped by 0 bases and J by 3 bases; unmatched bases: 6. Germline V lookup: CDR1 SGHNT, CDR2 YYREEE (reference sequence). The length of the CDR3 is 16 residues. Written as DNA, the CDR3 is TGTGCCAGCAGCTTGGGTGGCCGGGACAGTGGAAACACCATATATTTT. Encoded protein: CASSLGGRDSGNTIYF. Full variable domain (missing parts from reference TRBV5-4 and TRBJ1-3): ETGVTQSPTHLIKTRGQQVTLRCSSQSGHNTVSWYQQALGQGPQFIFQYYREEENGRGNFPPRFSGLQFPNYSSELNVNALELDDSALYLCASSLGGRDSGNTIYFGEGSWLTVV.

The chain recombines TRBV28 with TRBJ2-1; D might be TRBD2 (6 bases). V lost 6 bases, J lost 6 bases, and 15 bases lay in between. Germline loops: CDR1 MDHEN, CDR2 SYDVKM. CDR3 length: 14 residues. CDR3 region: CASSPPTSTNEQFF. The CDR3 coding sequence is TGTGCCAGCAGCCCCCCCACTAGCACCAATGAGCAGTTCTTC.

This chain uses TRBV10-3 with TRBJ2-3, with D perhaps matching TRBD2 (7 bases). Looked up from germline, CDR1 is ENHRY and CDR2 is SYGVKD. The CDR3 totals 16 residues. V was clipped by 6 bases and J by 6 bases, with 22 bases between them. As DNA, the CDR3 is TGTGCCATCAGCCGGGGGGATGCGGGGGCCCAGGATACGCAGTATTTT. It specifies CAISRGDAGAQDTQYF.

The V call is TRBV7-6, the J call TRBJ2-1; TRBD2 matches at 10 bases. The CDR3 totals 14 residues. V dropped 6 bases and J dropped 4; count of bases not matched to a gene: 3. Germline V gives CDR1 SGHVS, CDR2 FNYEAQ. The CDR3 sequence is CASSQRGGYNEQFF. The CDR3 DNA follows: TGTGCCAGCAGTCAGCGGGGGGGTTACAATGAGCAGTTCTTC.

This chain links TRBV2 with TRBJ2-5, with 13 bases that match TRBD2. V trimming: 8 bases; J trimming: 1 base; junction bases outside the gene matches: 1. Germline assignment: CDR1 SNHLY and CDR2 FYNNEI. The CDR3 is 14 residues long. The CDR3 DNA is TGTGCCAGCGGACTAGCGGGGGTCCAAGAGACCCAGTACTTC. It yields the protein CASGLAGVQETQYF.

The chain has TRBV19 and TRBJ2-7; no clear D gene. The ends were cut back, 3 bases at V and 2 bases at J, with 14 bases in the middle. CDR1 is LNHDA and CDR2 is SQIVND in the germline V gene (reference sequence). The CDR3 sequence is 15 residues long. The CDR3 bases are TGTGCCAGTAGTATTGTAAGAGGAGCTACCTACGAGCAGTACTTC. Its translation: CASSIVRGATYEQYF.

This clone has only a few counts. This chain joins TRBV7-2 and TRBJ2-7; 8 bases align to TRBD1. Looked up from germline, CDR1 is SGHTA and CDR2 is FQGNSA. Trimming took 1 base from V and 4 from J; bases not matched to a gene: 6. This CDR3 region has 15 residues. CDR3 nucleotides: TGTGCCAGCAGCTTAGGACAGGGGTGGTTTTACGAGCAGTACTTC. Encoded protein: CASSLGQGWFYEQYF.